A selection of T cell receptor beta chains follows, all from one sample in a study of identical twins. TCRdb used MiXCR to reprocess the 5' RACE reads, holding one entry per CDR3 protein. The sample lists fewer than 650,000 distinct CDR3 sequences, under 8.5% seen once, with 1.6% in the top ten. These data were also filed under a second study, of yellow fever vaccine responses in identical twins.

Sequencing was done on a sample of PBMCs. Every receptor here comes from a woman aged 18 to 35 in good health. The CDR3 runs from the conserved cysteine through the conserved F or W. D genes are given only for firm matches. Size is stated for part of the rows, as once, few or many counts, or as a class when the clone is expanded.

V gene: TRBV2; D gene: NA; clone size: few; J gene: TRBJ1-2; CDR3 protein: CASSEARGGYTF; CDR3 DNA: TGTGCCAGCAGTGAAGCTAGGGGGGGCTACACCTTC
V gene: TRBV28; D gene: NA; clone size: NA; J gene: TRBJ1-3; CDR3 protein: CASISGTTSGNTIYF; CDR3 DNA: TGTGCCAGCATCTCCGGGACCACCTCTGGAAACACCATATATTTT
V gene: TRBV5-1; D gene: NA; clone size: many; J gene: TRBJ1-6; CDR3 protein: CASSLEWGPLHF; CDR3 DNA: TGCGCCAGCAGCTTGGAATGGGGACCCCTCCACTTT
V gene: TRBV5-6; D gene: NA; clone size: NA; J gene: TRBJ1-2; CDR3 protein: CASSQGTGYNYGYTF; CDR3 DNA: TGTGCCAGCAGCCAAGGTACGGGTTATAACTATGGCTACACCTTC
V gene: TRBV2; D gene: TRBD1; clone size: NA; J gene: TRBJ1-1; CDR3 protein: CASTQGVRIRDTEAFF; CDR3 DNA: TGTGCCAGCACACAGGGGGTCAGGATAAGGGATACTGAAGCTTTCTTT
V gene: TRBV27; D gene: NA; clone size: NA; J gene: TRBJ1-5; CDR3 protein: CASSRTAGRGYQPQHF; CDR3 DNA: TGTGCCAGCAGTCGGACAGCGGGCCGAGGCTATCAGCCCCAGCATTTT
V gene: TRBV3-1; D gene: TRBD2; clone size: many; J gene: TRBJ2-7; CDR3 protein: CASSQALLAGASYEQYF; CDR3 DNA: TGTGCCAGCAGCCAAGCTCTACTAGCGGGAGCATCTTACGAGCAGTACTTC
V gene: TRBV2; D gene: NA; clone size: many; J gene: TRBJ1-5; CDR3 protein: CASSEDRFNQPQHF; CDR3 DNA: TGTGCCAGCAGTGAAGATAGATTCAATCAGCCCCAGCATTTT
V gene: TRBV29-1; D gene: NA; clone size: many; J gene: TRBJ1-3; CDR3 protein: CSVEEIQGSGNTIYF; CDR3 DNA: TGCAGCGTTGAAGAAATACAGGGCTCTGGAAACACCATATATTTT
V gene: TRBV5-5; D gene: TRBD1; clone size: NA; J gene: TRBJ2-1; CDR3 protein: CASSDPGQGAYEQFF; CDR3 DNA: TGTGCCAGCAGCGACCCGGGACAGGGGGCTTATGAGCAGTTCTTC
V gene: TRBV6-4; D gene: TRBD2; clone size: NA; J gene: TRBJ2-3; CDR3 protein: CASSSTSSGRPDTQYF; CDR3 DNA: TGTGCCAGCTCTTCCACATCTAGCGGGCGGCCAGATACGCAGTATTTT
V gene: TRBV9; D gene: NA; clone size: NA; J gene: TRBJ1-3; CDR3 protein: CASSHDRSSGNTIYF; CDR3 DNA: TGTGCCAGCAGCCACGACAGGAGCTCTGGAAACACCATATATTTT
V gene: TRBV7-2; D gene: NA; clone size: NA; J gene: TRBJ2-2; CDR3 protein: CASSLVQPGELFF; CDR3 DNA: TGTGCCAGCAGCTTAGTACAGCCCGGGGAGCTGTTTTTT
V gene: TRBV11-2; D gene: TRBD2; clone size: NA; J gene: TRBJ2-3; CDR3 protein: CASSTWTSGSTDTQYF; CDR3 DNA: TGTGCCAGCAGCACCTGGACTAGCGGGAGCACAGATACGCAGTATTTT
V gene: TRBV29-1; D gene: TRBD1; clone size: few; J gene: TRBJ1-1; CDR3 protein: CSVRQGLASPEAFF; CDR3 DNA: TGCAGCGTTCGACAGGGATTGGCTTCTCCTGAAGCTTTCTTT
V gene: TRBV7-9; D gene: NA; clone size: many; J gene: TRBJ2-4; CDR3 protein: CASSFAQAKNIQYF; CDR3 DNA: TGTGCCAGCAGCTTCGCCCAAGCCAAAAACATTCAGTACTTC
V gene: TRBV2; D gene: NA; clone size: many; J gene: TRBJ1-3; CDR3 protein: CASNPFGEGNTIYF; CDR3 DNA: TGTGCCAGCAATCCCTTCGGCGAGGGAAACACCATATATTTT
V gene: TRBV28; D gene: TRBD2; clone size: many; J gene: TRBJ2-7; CDR3 protein: CASVLAGSYSYEQYF; CDR3 DNA: TGTGCCAGCGTACTAGCGGGTTCCTACTCCTACGAGCAGTACTTC
V gene: TRBV2; D gene: TRBD2; clone size: NA; J gene: TRBJ2-1; CDR3 protein: CASSERGGLAGGGVYNEQFF; CDR3 DNA: TGTGCCAGCAGTGAGCGGGGTGGACTAGCGGGAGGCGGGGTATACAATGAGCAGTTCTTC
V gene: TRBV5-1; D gene: NA; clone size: few; J gene: TRBJ2-1; CDR3 protein: CASSLTRQDEQFF; CDR3 DNA: TGCGCCAGCAGCTTGACTCGACAGGATGAGCAGTTCTTC
V gene: TRBV3-1; D gene: TRBD2; clone size: many; J gene: TRBJ2-1; CDR3 protein: CASSLGLAGVGPGNEQFF; CDR3 DNA: TGTGCCAGCAGTCTGGGACTAGCGGGAGTCGGGCCTGGCAATGAGCAGTTCTTC
V gene: TRBV4-1; D gene: NA; clone size: NA; J gene: TRBJ2-3; CDR3 protein: CASSQASVRPVDTQYF; CDR3 DNA: TGCGCCAGCAGCCAAGCGAGCGTCCGTCCGGTAGATACGCAGTATTTT
V gene: TRBV7-2; D gene: TRBD1; clone size: few; J gene: TRBJ1-1; CDR3 protein: CASSLVAGGMNTEAFF; CDR3 DNA: TGTGCCAGCAGCTTAGTGGCAGGGGGAATGAACACTGAAGCTTTCTTT
V gene: TRBV5-6; D gene: TRBD1; clone size: many; J gene: TRBJ2-7; CDR3 protein: CASSLSGTGLEQYF; CDR3 DNA: TGTGCCAGCAGCTTGTCCGGGACAGGGCTCGAGCAGTACTTC
V gene: TRBV28; D gene: NA; clone size: NA; J gene: TRBJ1-5; CDR3 protein: CVKGVGINQPQHF; CDR3 DNA: TGTGTGAAAGGGGTAGGGATAAATCAGCCCCAGCATTTT
V gene: TRBV18; D gene: NA; clone size: NA; J gene: TRBJ2-7; CDR3 protein: CASSPSSPSHEQYF; CDR3 DNA: TGTGCCAGCTCACCTAGCAGCCCCTCCCACGAGCAGTACTTC
V gene: TRBV5-1; D gene: TRBD2; clone size: once; J gene: TRBJ2-1; CDR3 protein: CASSASGRGYNEQFF; CDR3 DNA: TGCGCCAGCAGCGCTAGCGGGAGAGGGTACAATGAGCAGTTCTTC
V gene: TRBV4-2; D gene: NA; clone size: many; J gene: TRBJ2-2; CDR3 protein: CASLRQYTGELFF; CDR3 DNA: TGTGCCAGCTTAAGACAGTACACCGGGGAGCTGTTTTTT
V gene: TRBV28; D gene: NA; clone size: many; J gene: TRBJ2-1; CDR3 protein: CASSPKTGTSSSYNEQFF; CDR3 DNA: TGTGCCAGCAGTCCAAAGACGGGGACCAGCAGCTCCTACAATGAGCAGTTCTTC
V gene: TRBV5-6; D gene: NA; clone size: few; J gene: TRBJ1-4; CDR3 protein: CASSPDGSGKLFF; CDR3 DNA: TGTGCCAGCAGCCCGGACGGCTCGGGAAAACTGTTTTTT